These 18 T cell receptor beta chains originate from one sample sequenced in a study of cytomegalovirus exposure and HLA in healthy donors. TCRdb keeps only in-frame clones here, not all; method: immunoSEQ multiplex PCR. Seen here are around 190,000 clones, roughly 82% observed once, and the top ten hold roughly 1.5%. Sample: PBMCs. All receptors derive from a woman under 30 in good health and CMV-seronegative.

The V gene is TRBV9, the J gene TRBJ1-2; TRBD1 matches at 8 bases. Germline lookup yields CDR1 SGDLS and CDR2 YYNGEE. The CDR3 extends over 16 amino acids. The J segment lost 0 bases and the V segment lost 1 base, leaving 5 bases of the junction unmatched. CDR3 coding DNA: TGTGCCAGCAGCGTAACGACAGGGGAAGCTAACTATGGCTACACCTTC. Amino acid sequence: CASSVTTGEANYGYTF. The variable domain in full, with the rest retrieved from reference TRBV9 and TRBJ1-2, is DSGVTQTPKHLITATGQRVTLRCSPRSGDLSVYWYQQSLDQGLQFLIQYYNGEERAKGNILERFSAQQFPDLHSELNLSSLELGDSALYFCASSVTTGEANYGYTFGSGTRLTVV.

The genes are TRBV5-5 and TRBJ2-7; 8 nucleotides match TRBD1. The CDR3 runs 14 residues. CDR1 is SGHKS and CDR2 is YYEKEE in the germline V gene (reference sequence). Losses at the gene ends were 0 bases for V and 3 bases for J; bases not matched to a gene: 2. CDR3: CASSLAGGDYEQYF. In DNA form, the CDR3 reads TGTGCCAGCAGCTTGGCAGGGGGCGACTACGAGCAGTACTTC.

The chain links TRBV5-6 to TRBJ1-2, with D perhaps TRBD1 (5 bases). This CDR3 contains 15 residues. The germline V gene has CDR1 SGHDT and CDR2 YYEEEE. V was trimmed by 0 bases and J by 4 bases, leaving 13 bases between them. In DNA, the CDR3 is TGTGCCAGCAGCTTGGCCGGGGGAGAGGGCTATGGCTACACCTTC. This translates into CASSLAGGEGYGYTF.

J is TRBJ1-4 and V is TRBV4-1; 9 bases map to TRBD1. The junction had 22 bases not matched to a gene; V was cut back by 0 bases and J by 5 bases. The germline gives CDR1 MGHRA, CDR2 YSYEKL. The CDR3 consists of 22 residues. Here the CDR3 DNA reads TGCGCCAGCAGCCAAGATCCGGCCCGGGACAGGGAGACCGTAGGGAGAAATGAAAAACTGTTTTTT. This sequence encodes CASSQDPARDRETVGRNEKLFF.

The genes are TRBV10-3 and TRBJ2-7; TRBD2 matches 11 bases. The trim removed 8 bases at V and 3 bases at J, leaving 15 bases unmatched. CDR3 size: 17 residues. CDR1 is ENHRY and CDR2 is SYGVKD in the germline V gene. The DNA of the CDR3 is TGTGCCATCCAGCAGGGTAGCGGGAGGGCCGATGTCTACGAGCAGTACTTC. It specifies CAIQQGSGRADVYEQYF.

The genes are TRBV19 and TRBJ1-4; tentative D call: TRBD1 (5 bases). The CDR3 length is 17 residues. Trimming left V 6 bases short and J 6 bases short, with 23 bases between. Germline V CDR1 and CDR2: LNHDA, SQIVND (reference sequence). The CDR3 nucleotides read TGTGCCAGTAGCCCCGACCTAATAACAGGTCTGGATGAAAAACTGTTTTTT. It translates to CASSPDLITGLDEKLFF.

The CDR3 is CASSPKRYLSTDTQYF. In nucleotides, the CDR3 is TGTGCCAGCAGCCCTAAGCGGTACCTTAGCACAGATACGCAGTATTTT. The chain links TRBV7-3 to TRBJ2-3, with D maybe TRBD2 (5 bases). Trimming removed 5 bases from V and 0 bases from J, with 15 bases in between. Per germline, CDR1 SGHTA and CDR2 FQGTGA. This CDR3 region has 16 residues.

The rearrangement links TRBV5-1 to TRBJ2-1; 9 bases align to TRBD2. CDR1 and CDR2 (germline): SGHRS, YFSETQ. Trimming at V came to 1 base and at J to 6 bases, leaving 5 bases not matched to a gene. The length of the CDR3 is 15 residues. The CDR3 is CASSLTTSGRNEQFF. The CDR3 DNA is TGCGCCAGCAGCTTGACGACTAGCGGCCGCAATGAGCAGTTCTTC.

The rearrangement links TRBV5-6 to TRBJ1-4; D is perhaps TRBD1 (6 bases). CDR1 and CDR2 (germline): SGHDT, YYEEEE. Between the trimmed V and J ends, which lost 4 bases and 3 bases, there was a span of 13 bases. CDR3 size: 15 residues. The CDR3 is CASSRGGSANEKLFF. In DNA form, the CDR3 reads TGTGCCAGCAGCAGAGGGGGTAGTGCTAATGAAAAACTGTTTTTT.

This clone was counted only a few times. The chain recombines TRBV19 with TRBJ1-6, with TRBD1 matching 9 bases. Trimming cost V 7 bases and J 14 bases; bases outside gene matches: 15. There are 15 residues in the CDR3. CDR1 is LNHDA and CDR2 is SQIVND in the germline V gene (reference sequence). The CDR3, as DNA: TGTGCCAGTACCGGCCCGGGACAGGGAAGTTCCACCCTCCACTTT. Its protein is CASTGPGQGSSTLHF. Combining the CDR3 with reference TRBV19 and TRBJ1-6 gives the whole variable domain DGGITQSPKYLFRKEGQNVTLSCEQNLNHDAMYWYRQDPGQGLRLIYYSQIVNDFQKGDIAEGYSVSREKKESFPLTVTSAQKNPTAFYLCASTGPGQGSSTLHFGNGTRLTVT.

The V and J genes are TRBV27 and TRBJ1-5, with unresolved D. V shed 4 bases and J shed 6 bases, with 13 bases lying between them. The CDR3 has 14 amino acids. Per the germline V gene, CDR1 is MNHEY and CDR2 is SMNVEV (reference sequence). In DNA, the CDR3 is TGTGCCAGCAGTTCCCTCTCACGGGGTCAGCCCCAGCATTTT. Encoded protein: CASSSLSRGQPQHF.

The V and J genes are TRBV30 and TRBJ1-4; a possible D gene is TRBD1 (6 bases). Trimming left V 2 bases short and J 5 bases short, with 21 bases between. CDR3 size: 17 residues. Germline V lookup: CDR1 GTSNPN, CDR2 SVGIG (reference sequence). CDR3 residues: CAWSLQGMEVGNEKLFF. In DNA, the CDR3 is TGTGCCTGGAGTCTCCAGGGGATGGAGGTCGGGAATGAAAAACTGTTTTTT. Full variable domain (rest looked up from reference TRBV30 and TRBJ1-4): SQTIHQWPATLVQPVGSPLSLECTVEGTSNPNLYWYRQAAGRGLQLLFYSVGIGQISSEVPQNLSASRPQDRQFILSSKKLLLSDSGFYLCAWSLQGMEVGNEKLFFGSGTQLSVL.

This clone was seen a handful of times. This chain uses TRBV30 with TRBJ1-1; D is uncertain. Germline-derived CDR1 and CDR2 are GTSNPN and SVGIG (reference sequence). V gave up 3 bases and J gave up 2 bases, with 16 bases separating them. This CDR3 has 15 amino acids. The CDR3 sequence: CAWRAGYDGNTEAFF. The CDR3 bases are TGTGCCTGGAGAGCGGGATATGACGGTAACACTGAAGCTTTCTTT.

A word on this clone: The same CDR3 also results from other DNA sequences found in this sample. DNA of the CDR3: TGCGCCAGCAGCTTGGGGACTAGCGGGAACACCGGGGAGCTGTTTTTT. It translates to CASSLGTSGNTGELFF. This rearrangement joins TRBV5-1 to TRBJ2-2; 10 bases are shared with TRBD2. Germline V gene data show CDR1 as SGHRS and CDR2 as YFSETQ. The J segment lost 1 base and the V segment lost 0 bases, leaving 0 bases of the junction unmatched. The CDR3 is 16 residues long.

This chain connects TRBV4-1 to TRBJ2-1, with a weak D call TRBD2 (5 bases). The CDR3 has 14 residues. Germline CDR1 is MGHRA and CDR2 is YSYEKL. Trimming shortened V by 0 bases and J by 10 bases, and 13 bases separated the two germline ends. Here the CDR3 reads CASSQEPDWLEQFF. The CDR3, as DNA: TGCGCCAGCAGCCAAGAACCGGACTGGCTGGAGCAGTTCTTC.

The chain is built from TRBV5-4 and TRBJ2-3, with TRBD1 identical over 10 bases. This CDR3 spans 17 amino acids. Germline V lookup: CDR1 SGHNT, CDR2 YYREEE (reference sequence). V lost 3 bases to trimming and J lost 2 bases; unmatched junction nucleotides: 9. CDR3 sequence reads: CASSSGRDRGITDTQYF. CDR3 in DNA: TGTGCCAGCAGCTCAGGAAGGGACAGGGGTATCACAGATACGCAGTATTTT.

The chain couples TRBV30 to TRBJ1-3, with D hard to call. Germline assignment: CDR1 GTSNPN and CDR2 SVGIG (reference sequence). V was cut by 6 bases and J by 3 bases, with 3 bases left in between. This CDR3 spans 10 amino acids. The DNA for the CDR3 is TGTGCCTGCTTTGGAAACACCATATATTTT. The encoded protein is CACFGNTIYF.

This clone was observed once. The chain uses TRBV6-5 and TRBJ2-7; 8 nucleotides align to TRBD2. The CDR3 extends over 16 amino acids. Unmatched junction bases numbered 9, after V lost 2 bases and J lost 3 bases. Germline CDR1 is MNHEY and CDR2 is SVGAGI. The CDR3, as DNA: TGTGCCAGCAGTTACGGGGTCGGTAGCGGGATCTACGAGCAGTACTTC. Amino acid sequence: CASSYGVGSGIYEQYF.